The clone carrying this T cell receptor beta chain came up many times. What it binds is unknown. The sample belongs to a study of early T cells in non-severe SARS-CoV-2 infection. Study-level results: CD4 and private specificities were missed by VDJdb matching, which favored anti-spike CD8 responses.

TCRdb reprocessed the 5' RACE reads via MiXCR and lists one record per CDR3 protein. Of about 98,000 distinct CDR3 sequences listed, about 11% are singletons. V shed 6 bases, J shed 4 bases, and the junction held 13 bases outside the gene matches. Germline lookup yields CDR1 MNHNS and CDR2 SASEGT. This CDR3 region has 16 residues. The chain links TRBV6-1 to TRBJ2-5; 8 bases match TRBD2. The sequencing sample was made of whole blood. The origin of this receptor is an adult who was a healthcare worker with PCR-confirmed SARS-CoV-2 infection or an uninfected control (not recorded which). The CDR3 region has the DNA TGTGCCAGCAGCCCTGGAGTTAGCGGGGTGGTAGAGACCCAGTACTTC. Its translation: CASSPGVSGVVETQYF.